A selection of T cell receptor beta chains follows, all from one sample in a study of T cells in localized non-small cell lung cancer. The table came from immunoSEQ multiplex PCR; TCRdb's copy has only in-frame clones and leaves some out. The sample has 130,000 or so clones, around 92% seen once; the top ten hold 1.7%. This material consisted of peripheral blood, taken before any cancer treatment. These receptors were collected from a female donor over 55 with stage I lung adenocarcinoma. The CDR3 runs from the conserved cysteine through the conserved F or W. Fields, in order: D gene, clone size, V gene, J gene, CDR3 DNA, CDR3 protein. A D gene is named only where the DNA matches it firmly. Part of the rows lack a size; the others show once, few, many or a class for expanded clones.

NA	NA	TRBV18	TRBJ2-7	TGTGCCAGCTCACCACCGGGAAGGGGGTACTACGAGCAGTACTTC	CASSPPGRGYYEQYF
TRBD1	NA	TRBV9	TRBJ2-7	TGTGCCAGCAGCCCAGGACAGGGGTACGAGCAGTACTTC	CASSPGQGYEQYF
TRBD2	NA	TRBV18	TRBJ2-5	TGTGCCAGCTCACTAACTAGCGGGAGGGGCGAGACCCAGTACTTC	CASSLTSGRGETQYF
NA	once	TRBV2	TRBJ2-1	TGTGCCAGCAGTGAAGCGAGGACACCCTACAATGAGCAGTTCTTC	CASSEARTPYNEQFF
TRBD1	once	TRBV5-4	TRBJ2-3	TGTGCCACCTCGGGACAGACAACAGATACGCAGTATTTT	CATSGQTTDTQYF
TRBD2	NA	TRBV9	TRBJ2-7	TGTGCCAGCAGCGCGGCCGGGACTAGCTACGAGCAGTACTTC	CASSAAGTSYEQYF
NA	NA	TRBV30	TRBJ2-1	TGTGCCTGGAGTAACCCCTGGGGGCAGGGCGGGGATGAGCAGTTCTTC	CAWSNPWGQGGDEQFF
NA	NA	TRBV18	TRBJ2-5	TGTGCCAGCGCAGACAGTTGGGGGTCGTCCCAGTACTTC	CASADSWGSSQYF
NA	NA	TRBV5-4	TRBJ2-3	TGTGCCAGCAGTTTTGACCCGGGGGCGGCGTCTAGCACAGATACGCAGTATTTT	CASSFDPGAASSTDTQYF
NA	NA	TRBV2	TRBJ1-3	TGTGCCAGCAGGGGCCGGGGCTCTGGAAACACCATATATTTT	CASRGRGSGNTIYF
TRBD2	NA	TRBV10-3	TRBJ2-2	TGTGCCATCAGAGGGACTAGCGGGAGTGCTGGCACCGGGGAGCTGTTTTTT	CAIRGTSGSAGTGELFF
TRBD1	NA	TRBV30	TRBJ2-1	TGTGCCTGGACGACAGGGGGGTCGTGGAATGAGCAGTTCTTC	CAWTTGGSWNEQFF
NA	NA	TRBV28	TRBJ1-5	TGTGCCAGCACCCCATGGGAAGAAAATCAGCCCCAGCATTTT	CASTPWEENQPQHF
NA	NA	TRBV5-1	TRBJ1-2	TGCGCCAGCAGCTTGGGAGCGAGCATGAAATTAGGCTACACCTTC	CASSLGASMKLGYTF
TRBD1	NA	TRBV5-4	TRBJ1-2	TGTGCCAGCAGCCAGACAGGGGTTTATGGCTACACCTTC	CASSQTGVYGYTF
NA	NA	TRBV28	TRBJ2-1	TGTGCCAGCAGTCCCGGAAGGGGGAATGAGCAGTTCTTC	CASSPGRGNEQFF
TRBD2	NA	TRBV15	TRBJ2-7	TGTGCCACCAGCAGAGTGGCGGGAGTCCCCTACGAGCAGTACTTC	CATSRVAGVPYEQYF
TRBD2	NA	TRBV6-6	TRBJ2-3	TGTGCCAGCAAACTAGCGCCAGGAGATACGCAGTATTTT	CASKLAPGDTQYF
NA	NA	TRBV6-6	TRBJ1-3	TGTGCCAGCAGTTCCTGGGCAGGGGGAAACACCATATATTTT	CASSSWAGGNTIYF
TRBD2	NA	TRBV19	TRBJ2-3	TGTGCCAGTAGCCGCCTAGCGGGGTCTAGCACAGATACGCAGTATTTT	CASSRLAGSSTDTQYF
NA	NA	TRBV28	TRBJ2-3	TGTGCCAGCAGTTCGGTCACAGATACGCAGTATTTT	CASSSVTDTQYF
NA	NA	TRBV4-2	TRBJ2-3	TGTGCCAGCAGCCAAGATTCGACAGATACGCAGTATTTT	CASSQDSTDTQYF
NA	once	TRBV7-6	TRBJ2-1	TGTGCCAGCAGCTTAAGGGGGAGCTCCTACAATGAGCAGTTCTTC	CASSLRGSSYNEQFF
TRBD2	NA	TRBV10-3	TRBJ2-1	TGTGCCATCACCGGACTAGCTAGTGAGCAGTTCTTC	CAITGLASEQFF
NA	few	TRBV5-1	TRBJ2-1	TGCGCCAGCAGCCCCGGTTACAATGAGCAGTTCTTC	CASSPGYNEQFF
NA	once	TRBV7-6	TRBJ2-3	TGTGCCAGCAGCAAAAGCACAGATACGCAGTATTTT	CASSKSTDTQYF
TRBD2	once	TRBV9	TRBJ2-1	TGTGCCAGCAGCGAACTAGCGGGAGAGGTAAATGAGCAGTTCTTC	CASSELAGEVNEQFF
NA	NA	TRBV28	TRBJ2-7	TGTGCCAGCAGTACCCCCTCGGCTGGGACTTCTTCCTACGAGCAGTACTTC	CASSTPSAGTSSYEQYF
NA	NA	TRBV7-8	TRBJ2-1	TGTGCCAGCAGCCGACATGGGGGGGAGCAGTTCTTC	CASSRHGGEQFF
NA	NA	TRBV7-5	TRBJ2-5	TGTGCCAGAAGCAGGGGCCTGGAGACCCAGTACTTC	CARSRGLETQYF
TRBD2	NA	TRBV18	TRBJ2-5	TGTGCCAGCAAAAACGGACTAGCGGGAGTAGAGACCCAGTACTTC	CASKNGLAGVETQYF
NA	NA	TRBV28	TRBJ1-3	TGTGCCAGCAGCCTAAAGGGTTTGGCCATATATTTT	CASSLKGLAIYF
NA	NA	TRBV5-8	TRBJ1-3	TGTGCCAGCAGCTTGTTCGGGGGGCTGAGAGACACCATATATTTT	CASSLFGGLRDTIYF
NA	NA	TRBV7-2	TRBJ2-1	TGTGCCAGCAGCTTCAGGGTCTGGAATGAGCAGTTCTTC	CASSFRVWNEQFF
TRBD2	NA	TRBV9	TRBJ2-7	TGTGCCAGCAGCGAGGGCCTAGCGGAAACCTACGAGCAGTACTTC	CASSEGLAETYEQYF
NA	few	TRBV30	TRBJ1-1	TGTGCCTGGAGGGGCCAGAACACTGAAGCTTTCTTT	CAWRGQNTEAFF
TRBD2	NA	TRBV28	TRBJ2-3	TGTGCCAGCAGTCCCCCTTGGCGGGAGGTTATCACAGATACGCAGTATTTT	CASSPPWREVITDTQYF
NA	NA	TRBV6-6	TRBJ2-7	TGTGCCAGCCGAGGGGCGACACACGAGCAGTACTTC	CASRGATHEQYF
NA	NA	TRBV27	TRBJ1-2	TGTGCCAGCAGTTTAGAGGCGAACTATGGCTACACCTTC	CASSLEANYGYTF
NA	NA	TRBV14	TRBJ1-4	TGTGCCAGCAGCCCTGGACAGTCAACTAATGAAAAACTGTTTTTT	CASSPGQSTNEKLFF
NA	once	TRBV7-9	TRBJ1-1	TGTGCCAGCAGCTTAGTATTGGCGAACACTGAAGCTTTCTTT	CASSLVLANTEAFF
NA	NA	TRBV7-3	TRBJ2-2	TGTGCCAGCAGCTTAATCGGCGGGGAGCTGTTTTTT	CASSLIGGELFF
TRBD2	NA	TRBV28	TRBJ2-2	TGTGCCAGCACCTCGGGGGGGACCACCGGGGAGCTGTTTTTT	CASTSGGTTGELFF
TRBD1	NA	TRBV28	TRBJ1-2	TGTGCCAGCAGGGGCCCATGGGACAGTGTCATGGGGGGCTACACCTTC	CASRGPWDSVMGGYTF
NA	NA	TRBV2	TRBJ2-7	TGTGCCAGCAGTGAAACCGTGCCCTACGAGCAGTACTTC	CASSETVPYEQYF
NA	NA	TRBV27	TRBJ1-1	TGTGCCAGCAGTTTGGGGGGTCGGAGGACTGAAGCTTTCTTT	CASSLGGRRTEAFF
NA	NA	TRBV6-7	TRBJ2-3	TGTGCCAGCAGTTCCAAGTTAGCGACAGATACGCAGTATTTT	CASSSKLATDTQYF